One sample yielded the 10 T cell receptor beta chains listed below, sequenced in a study of T cells in Graves' hyperthyroidism and ophthalmopathy. Regions amplified from RNA transcripts were the TCR beta CDR3 regions. Carried out on the TCR CDR3, a first-round RT-PCR used the HTBI primer set. TCRdb processed the multiplex PCR reads anew with MiXCR; each CDR3 protein has one entry. The table lists roughly 570,000 distinct CDR3 sequences, about 45% of them singletons. Material for sequencing was peripheral blood or thyroid tissue (not recorded which). Every receptor here comes from an adult woman with Graves' disease, either hyperthyroidism or ophthalmopathy (not recorded which).

This clonotype was found many times. The rearrangement uses TRBV28 and TRBJ2-5; D not certain. Trimming took 5 bases from V and 0 from J, leaving 4 bases between them. Germline loops: CDR1 MDHEN, CDR2 SYDVKM. The CDR3 totals 12 residues. In DNA, the CDR3 is TGTGCCAGCAGTGAATACCAAGAGACCCAGTACTTC. It is translated as CASSEYQETQYF.

This chain connects TRBV5-1 to TRBJ1-5; TRBD1 might be the D (6 bases). V was clipped by 0 bases and J by 6 bases, with 13 bases between them. The CDR3 is 15 amino acids. Germline V gene sequence: CDR1 SGHRS, CDR2 YFSETQ. The CDR3 is CASSLETGPGQPQHF. Here the CDR3 DNA reads TGCGCCAGCAGCTTGGAGACAGGCCCTGGTCAGCCCCAGCATTTT. Variable domain in full (rest from reference TRBV5-1 and TRBJ1-5): KAGVTQTPRYLIKTRGQQVTLSCSPISGHRSVSWYQQTPGQGLQFLFEYFSETQRNKGNFPGRFSGRQFSNSRSEMNVSTLELGDSALYLCASSLETGPGQPQHFGDGTRLSIL.

The chain uses TRBV12-3 or TRBV12-4 and TRBJ2-7; TRBD1 aligns across 8 bases. The CDR3 covers 12 residues. The junction had 5 bases not matched to a gene; V was cut back by 8 bases and J by 5 bases. CDR3 nucleotides: TGTGCCAGCGGACAGGGTGTCCACGAGCAGTACTTC. Protein: CASGQGVHEQYF.

This clonotype occurred many times. V gene TRBV5-1 combines with J gene TRBJ2-2, with a weak D call TRBD2 (5 bases). Germline assignment: CDR1 SGHRS and CDR2 YFSETQ. V lost 3 bases and J lost 1, with 10 bases in between. The CDR3 is 15 residues long. CDR3 protein: CASSWRGQNTGELFF. The CDR3 region has the DNA TGCGCCAGCAGCTGGAGAGGGCAGAACACCGGGGAGCTGTTTTTT.

Concerning this clonotype: Just one base apart from a much larger clone, this may be a read error. V and J are TRBV5-5 and TRBJ2-5; D is unclear. CDR1 is SGHKS and CDR2 is YYEKEE in the germline V gene (reference sequence). The CDR3 has 15 residues. The CDR3 nucleotides read TGTGCCAGCAGCTTGGTGATTAACAACCAAGGGACCCAGTACTTC. It translates to CASSLVINNQGTQYF. Filled out from reference TRBV5-5 and TRBJ2-5, the complete variable domain reads DAGVTQSPTHLIKTRGQQVTLRCSPISGHKSVSWYQQVLGQGPQFIFQYYEKEERGRGNFPDRFSARQFPNYSSELNVNALLLGDSALYLCASSLVINNQGTQYFGPGTRLLVL.

This clonotype was counted many times. CDR3 region: CASSPNRDGTEAFF. The CDR3 nucleotides read TGTGCCAGCAGCCCTAACCGGGACGGCACTGAAGCTTTCTTT. The V and J genes are TRBV6-6 and TRBJ1-1; a possible D gene is TRBD1 (5 bases). In germline, CDR1 is MNHNY, CDR2 SVGAGI (reference sequence). V was shortened by 6 bases and J by 4 bases, with 15 bases between the two germline ends. The CDR3 runs to 14 residues.

The chain couples TRBV20-1 to TRBJ2-2; possible D gene TRBD1, 5 bases. V lost 5 bases, J lost 0 bases, and 7 bases lay in between. Germline V gene data show CDR1 as DFQATT and CDR2 as SNEGSKA (reference sequence). This CDR3 spans 13 amino acids. The CDR3 is CSAEDTNTGELFF. CDR3 DNA sequence: TGCAGTGCTGAGGACACGAACACCGGGGAGCTGTTTTTT.

The gene calls are TRBV5-1 and TRBJ1-6; 10 bases are a match to TRBD1. Per germline, CDR1 SGHRS and CDR2 YFSETQ. V was pared by 1 base and J by 5 bases, with 3 bases of the junction left unmatched. CDR3 size: 16 residues. The CDR3 reads CASSLRGQGNNSPLHF. The DNA of the CDR3 is TGCGCCAGCAGCTTGAGGGGACAGGGGAATAATTCACCCCTCCACTTT. The full variable domain, with the rest looked up from reference TRBV5-1 and TRBJ1-6, is KAGVTQTPRYLIKTRGQQVTLSCSPISGHRSVSWYQQTPGQGLQFLFEYFSETQRNKGNFPGRFSGRQFSNSRSEMNVSTLELGDSALYLCASSLRGQGNNSPLHFGNGTRLTVT.

This clonotype has ten or more counts. The chain is built from TRBV18 and TRBJ2-7, with D possibly being TRBD2 (7 bases). The length of the CDR3 is 14 residues. Germline-derived CDR1 and CDR2 are KGHSH and LQKENI. Trimming took 4 bases from V and 3 from J, leaving 13 bases between them. The CDR3 sequence: CASSLAGADYEQYF. The DNA of the CDR3 is TGTGCCAGCTCACTGGCGGGGGCTGACTACGAGCAGTACTTC.

The chain recombines TRBV7-2 with TRBJ2-7, with 13 bases lining up with TRBD2. This CDR3 has 14 amino acids. Trimming took 2 bases from V and 9 from J; bases not matched to a gene: 4. The germline CDR1 and CDR2 sequences are SGHTA and FQGNSA. As DNA, the CDR3 is TGTGCCAGCAGCTTAAATCGACTAGCGGGAGGGCAGTACTTC. This codes for CASSLNRLAGGQYF.